The 28 T cell receptor beta chains reported below all come from one sample, sequenced in a study of T cell clonality in common variable immunodeficiency. TCRdb keeps only in-frame clones here, not all; method: immunoSEQ multiplex PCR. This sample includes about 66,000 clones with no singletons; its ten biggest clones take up 1.5% to 2%. The specimen sequenced was peripheral blood mononuclear cells. Receptors were obtained from a person aged 18 to 75 in good health.

There are many counts of this clone. Read coverage stops 3 residues before the CDR3 terminus; the germline J gene supplies the remainder. The chain has TRBV5-1 and TRBJ2-5; possibly TRBD2 for D (5 bases). The CDR3 covers 15 residues. Germline V lookup: CDR1 SGHRS, CDR2 YFSETQ. The germline V and J ends were trimmed by 1 base and 0 bases, with 10 bases remaining between them. CDR3 bases read: TGCGCCAGCAGCTTGATACTAGACTACCAAGAGACC. Amino acids: CASSLILDYQET. The entire CDR3 protein reads CASSLILDYQETQYF. Together with reference TRBV5-1 and TRBJ2-5, the CDR3 gives the full variable domain: KAGVTQTPRYLIKTRGQQVTLSCSPISGHRSVSWYQQTPGQGLQFLFEYFSETQRNKGNFPGRFSGRQFSNSRSEMNVSTLELGDSALYLCASSLILDYQETQYFGPGTRLLVL.

This clone was detected ten times or more. The CDR3 goes on 3 residues after the read ends, and that part is filled in from the germline J gene. The chain links TRBV9 to TRBJ2-7, with 10 bases that match TRBD2. Germline CDR1 and CDR2: SGDLS and YYNGEE. J gave up 5 bases and V 2 bases, and 4 bases lay outside the gene matches. This CDR3 comprises 14 residues. The covered CDR3 bases are TGTGCCAGCAGCGTGGGGCTAGCGGGAGACGAG. Translation gives CASSVGLAGDE. The entire CDR3 is CASSVGLAGDEQYF.

This clone has a count of ten or more. The read terminates 3 residues before the CDR3 end, so the remaining end is supplied by the germline J gene. The V gene is TRBV11-2, the J gene TRBJ2-3; 9 bases are shared with TRBD2. The CDR3 length is 15 residues. The J segment lost 3 bases and the V segment lost 3 bases, leaving 4 bases of the junction unmatched. The germline V gene has CDR1 SGHAT and CDR2 FQNNGV. CDR3 bases read: TGTGCCAGCAGCTTTAGCCTAGCGGGAACAGATACG. As protein: CASSFSLAGTDT. The CDR3, in full, reads CASSFSLAGTDTQYF.

This clone was found many times. Read data end 3 residues before the CDR3 end; the end is taken from the germline J gene. This rearrangement joins TRBV11-3 to TRBJ1-1, with D hard to call. The germline V gene has CDR1 SGHNT and CDR2 YENEEA. Trimming took off 5 bases at V and 3 bases at J, with 10 bases between the two ends. This CDR3 has 13 residues. CDR3 region: CASSTQRDTEAFF. The covered CDR3 bases are TGTGCCAGCAGCACCCAGAGGGACACTGAA.

This clone was counted only a few times. Sequencing ends 3 residues short of the CDR3 end; the germline J gene provides the rest. The chain carries TRBV7-6 and TRBJ2-1, with TRBD2 matching 8 bases. Trimming cost V 2 bases and J 8 bases; bases outside gene matches: 8. Per the germline V gene, CDR1 is SGHVS and CDR2 is FNYEAQ. This CDR3 region has 15 residues. The covered CDR3 bases are TGTGCCAGCAGCTTACAGGGACTAGTTGGCTATGAG. Encoded protein: CASSLQGLVGYE. The entire CDR3 protein is CASSLQGLVGYEQFF.

This clone has a count of ten or more. The DNA ends 3 residues before the CDR3 does, and the rest of the CDR3 is filled in from the germline J gene. The chain links TRBV6-2 or TRBV6-3 to TRBJ2-1; the D gene is possibly TRBD2 (5 bases). With 6 bases removed from V and 9 bases from J, the gap between germline ends came to 12 bases. The germline CDR1 and CDR2 sequences are MNHEY and SVGEGT. CDR3 size: 12 residues. CDR3 bases read: TGTGCCAGCAGCCTGAGCCGGGGTGAG. It translates to CASSLSRGE. The complete CDR3 protein is CASSLSRGEQFF.

This clone was seen repeatedly, ten times or more. The read is 3 residues too short to cover the CDR3 end, so that end is filled in from the germline J gene. This sequence joins TRBV20-1 and TRBJ1-4; the D gene is possibly TRBD1 (5 bases). The CDR3 consists of 15 residues. CDR1 and CDR2 from the germline V gene are DFQATT and SNEGSKA (reference sequence). Trimming stripped 3 bases from V and 3 bases from J, with 14 bases between. The CDR3 reads CSASRPQGANEKLFF. The DNA read from the CDR3 is TGCAGTGCTAGTCGGCCGCAGGGCGCTAATGAAAAA.

This clone was seen many times. The CDR3 end is not reached by the read, which stops 3 residues before it; the germline J gene fills it in. This chain joins TRBV5-1 and TRBJ2-5; D is ambiguous. Germline CDR1 reads SGHRS; CDR2 reads YFSETQ. The CDR3 totals 17 residues. Trimming took 4 bases from V and 1 from J, leaving 20 bases between them. CDR3 sequence: CASSPEGASNSQETQYF. The sequenced part of the CDR3 DNA is TGCGCCAGCAGCCCCGAAGGAGCGAGCAATAGCCAAGAGACC.

This clone was counted many times. The sequence runs out 3 residues before the end of the CDR3; the remainder is reconstructed from the germline J gene. The rearrangement joins TRBV30 to TRBJ1-5; D not certain. Germline V CDR1 and CDR2: GTSNPN, SVGIG (reference sequence). CDR3 length: 15 residues. V lost 2 bases and J 4 bases, leaving 15 bases between the germline ends. The CDR3 loop reads CAWSRSGLLNQPQHF. CDR3 bases read: TGTGCCTGGAGTCGGTCAGGACTCCTAAATCAGCCC.

This clone was recorded many times. The read terminates 3 residues ahead of where the CDR3 ends, so the germline J gene completes it. The V call is TRBV18, the J call TRBJ2-5; 9 bases map to TRBD2. The CDR3 length is 17 residues. The J segment lost 5 bases and the V segment lost 1 base, leaving 11 bases of the junction unmatched. The V gene's germline CDR1 is KGHSH and CDR2 LQKENI. CDR3 region: CASSPLAPSGAGETQYF. Partial CDR3 DNA: TGTGCCAGCTCACCACTAGCCCCTAGCGGGGCCGGGGAGACC.

The sample holds many counts of this clone. The read finishes 3 residues shy of the CDR3 end, and the germline J gene is used to complete it. The chain is built from TRBV20-1 and TRBJ2-3, with 10 bases aligning to TRBD1. This CDR3 comprises 13 residues. The ends lost 5 bases at V and 4 bases at J; junction bases unmatched: 3. Per germline, CDR1 DFQATT and CDR2 SNEGSKA (reference sequence). The chain's CDR3 is CSAQGTGADTQYF. The CDR3 DNA, read in part, is TGCAGTGCTCAGGGGACAGGGGCAGATACG.

About this clone: The read is 3 residues too short to cover the CDR3 end, so that end is filled in from the germline J gene. The J gene is TRBJ2-1, the V gene TRBV18; D remains unclear. Germline V gives CDR1 KGHSH, CDR2 LQKENI. This CDR3 is built from 16 residues. The V and J ends lost 2 bases and 0 bases respectively, with 11 bases between them. The CDR3 bases that were read are TGTGCCAGCTCACCATTTGCGGAAGCCTCCTACAATGAG. Translation: CASSPFAEASYNE. In full, the CDR3 reads CASSPFAEASYNEQFF.

There are many counts of this clone. Read coverage stops 3 residues before the CDR3 terminus; the germline J gene supplies the remainder. The chain carries TRBV20-1 and TRBJ1-2, with D tentatively TRBD1 (5 bases). The germline CDR1 and CDR2 sequences are DFQATT and SNEGSKA (reference sequence). The CDR3 runs 12 residues. Deletions cut 5 bases from V and 4 bases from J, with 11 bases between. CDR3 DNA (partial): TGCAGTGCTTCGCAGGGCCTCTATGGC. Translation gives CSASQGLYG. The complete CDR3 sequence is CSASQGLYGYTF.

This clone has a count of ten or more. From the germline J gene comes the end of the CDR3, since the read stops 3 residues before it. The chain combines TRBV5-1 with TRBJ1-4; TRBD1 matches 8 bases. The junction had 9 bases not matched to a gene; V was cut back by 3 bases and J by 2 bases. From germline, CDR1 is SGHRS and CDR2 YFSETQ. CDR3 length equals 17 residues. The DNA read from the CDR3 is TGCGCCAGCAGCTCAGGACAGGGTCCTTCGACTAATGAAAAA. Protein: CASSSGQGPSTNEK. The whole CDR3 sequence reads CASSSGQGPSTNEKLFF.

This clone was observed many times. Read coverage stops 3 residues before the CDR3 terminus; the germline J gene supplies the remainder. The chain has TRBV7-9 and TRBJ2-1; 9 bases fit TRBD2. The trim removed 3 bases at V and 7 bases at J, leaving 4 bases unmatched. Germline lookup yields CDR1 SEHNR and CDR2 FQNEAQ (reference sequence). This CDR3 contains 14 residues. The CDR3 spells CASSFSGSRNEQFF. The CDR3 bases that were read are TGTGCCAGCAGCTTTAGCGGGAGTAGGAATGAG.

The sample holds many counts of this clone. The DNA read from the CDR3 is TGTGCCAGCAGCTTAAGTCTAGTGGACAATGAG. Translating gives CASSLSLVDNE. The full CDR3 protein reads CASSLSLVDNEQFF. This chain uses TRBV11-3 with TRBJ2-1, with unresolved D. The CDR3 is cut off 3 residues early in the read; its end comes from the germline J gene. This CDR3 comprises 14 residues. V lost 2 bases, J lost 5 bases, and 10 bases lay in between. The germline CDR1 and CDR2 sequences are SGHNT and YENEEA.

This clone was counted at least ten times. The read comes to an end 3 residues before the CDR3 does, leaving the germline J gene to fill in the end. V gene TRBV28 combines with J gene TRBJ1-5, with D possibly matching TRBD1 (6 bases). V was clipped by 6 bases and J by 0 bases, with 15 bases between them. Germline-derived CDR1 and CDR2 are MDHEN and SYDVKM. CDR3 length equals 16 residues. Incomplete CDR3 DNA: TGTGCCAGCAGCTCCGGGACACTTTATAGCAATCAGCCC. It encodes CASSSGTLYSNQP. In full, the CDR3 is CASSSGTLYSNQPQHF.

This clone was recorded at least ten times. The sequence runs out 3 residues before the end of the CDR3; the remainder is reconstructed from the germline J gene. The chain is built from TRBV10-3 and TRBJ2-3; D remains unclear. The CDR3 totals 15 residues. Germline lookup yields CDR1 ENHRY and CDR2 SYGVKD. Trimming stripped 0 bases from V and 0 bases from J, with 7 bases between. The CDR3 bases that were read are TGTGCCATCAGTGAGTCTTCCACTAGCACAGATACG. Translation gives CAISESSTSTDT. The CDR3 as a whole reads CAISESSTSTDTQYF.

This clone was recorded many times. The read gets to within 3 residues of the CDR3 end, and the germline J gene fills in the rest. The rearrangement links TRBV4-2 to TRBJ2-1; no clear D gene. Germline CDR1 LGHNA, CDR2 YNFKEQ. V was pared by 0 bases and J by 5 bases, with 11 bases between. The CDR3 runs 15 residues. This CDR3 reads CASSQDRGLHNEQFF. CDR3 bases read: TGTGCCAGCAGCCAAGATCGCGGTCTACACAATGAG.

This clone was observed many times. With the read ending 3 residues before the CDR3 end, the germline J gene is used to fill in that end. The chain combines TRBV7-8 with TRBJ2-7, with TRBD2 as a possible D gene (6 bases). V was shortened by 8 bases and J by 2 bases, with 16 bases between the two germline ends. This CDR3 is built from 14 residues. CDR1 and CDR2 (germline): SGHVS, FQNEAQ. CDR3: CASLSGTHAYEQYF. The part of the CDR3 DNA that was read is TGTGCCAGCTTATCCGGGACTCATGCCTACGAG.

This clone was observed at least ten times. The read falls 3 residues short of the CDR3 end, and the missing part is taken from the germline J gene. The genes are TRBV28 and TRBJ2-3; 7 bases align to TRBD2. With 3 bases clipped from V and 2 bases from J, the junction kept 8 bases outside the gene matches. The CDR3 loop spans 16 amino acids. Germline V lookup: CDR1 MDHEN, CDR2 SYDVKM. The CDR3 bases that were read are TGTGCCAGCAGTTTGTTTTTCAGCGGGATCACAGATACG. It specifies CASSLFFSGITDT. The whole CDR3 is CASSLFFSGITDTQYF.

This clone occurred many times. With the read ending 3 residues before the CDR3 end, the germline J gene is used to fill in that end. This chain links TRBV28 with TRBJ2-1; 7 bases line up with TRBD2. The CDR3 is made up of 15 amino acids. With V trimmed by 4 bases and J by 0 bases, 3 bases remained unmatched. Germline loops: CDR1 MDHEN, CDR2 SYDVKM. CDR3 bases read: TGTGCCAGCAGTTACAGGACTAGCTCCTACAATGAG. This codes for CASSYRTSSYNE. The entire CDR3 protein is CASSYRTSSYNEQFF.

This clone was detected ten times or more. The read stops 3 residues short of the end of the CDR3; the missing end is completed from the germline J gene. The chain is built from TRBV20-1 and TRBJ1-4; D might be TRBD1 (5 bases). The CDR3 totals 17 residues. V lost 0 bases, J lost 8 bases, and 22 bases lay in between. CDR1 is DFQATT, CDR2 SNEGSKA, per germline (reference sequence). The CDR3 bases that were read are TGCAGTGCTAGAGATCCCAGGGCCGAGGTCGGATACGAAAAA. This sequence encodes CSARDPRAEVGYEK. The entire CDR3 protein is CSARDPRAEVGYEKLFF.

This clone was seen many times. The CDR3 region is CSARVFSGPDTQYF. The DNA read from the CDR3 is TGCAGTGCTAGAGTTTTCTCAGGTCCAGATACG. The chain has TRBV20-1 and TRBJ2-3; D ambiguous. The read is 3 residues too short to cover the CDR3 end, so that end is filled in from the germline J gene. CDR1 and CDR2 (germline): DFQATT, SNEGSKA (reference sequence). Trimming left V 1 base short and J 4 bases short, with 12 bases between. The CDR3 runs 14 residues.

The sample holds many counts of this clone. The read terminates 3 residues ahead of where the CDR3 ends, so the germline J gene completes it. J is TRBJ2-3 and V is TRBV5-1; tentative D call: TRBD2 (5 bases). The V end was cut by 0 bases, the J end by 2 bases, with 7 bases between. There are 14 residues in the CDR3. The germline V gene has CDR1 SGHRS and CDR2 YFSETQ. CDR3 bases read: TGCGCCAGCAGCTTGGGACTAATCACAGATACG. Its protein is CASSLGLITDT. The full CDR3 protein is CASSLGLITDTQYF.

This clone occurred many times. The read terminates 3 residues ahead of where the CDR3 ends, so the germline J gene completes it. This chain uses TRBV2 with TRBJ2-7, with TRBD2 matching 14 bases. The V gene end was trimmed by 7 bases and the J gene end by 3 bases; junction bases not matched to a gene: 5. This CDR3 is built from 15 residues. From germline, CDR1 is SNHLY and CDR2 FYNNEI. The part of the CDR3 DNA that was read is TGTGCCAGCATTGGGACTAGCGGGGGAAACTACGAG. The encoded protein is CASIGTSGGNYE. The CDR3 in its entirety is CASIGTSGGNYEQYF.

In this sample, this clone turned up many times. The read terminates 3 residues ahead of where the CDR3 ends, so the germline J gene completes it. The rearrangement uses TRBV7-2 and TRBJ2-5; 8 bases fit TRBD1. Germline CDR1 is SGHTA and CDR2 is FQGNSA. CDR3 length: 15 amino acids. J was trimmed by 0 bases and V by 4 bases; bases with no gene match: 4. The chain's CDR3 is CASSSWTGHQETQYF. Partial CDR3 DNA: TGTGCCAGCAGCTCCTGGACAGGGCACCAAGAGACC.

This clone showed up many times. The observed sequence ends 3 residues before the CDR3 terminus, with the missing tail filled in from the germline J gene. The chain employs TRBV20-1 and TRBJ2-1; a weak D match, TRBD1 (6 bases). Germline V gene data show CDR1 as DFQATT and CDR2 as SNEGSKA (reference sequence). The CDR3 is 14 residues long. The V gene lost 8 bases and the J gene lost 0 bases, with 14 bases spanning the gap. CDR3: CSSRGQSSYNEQFF. The CDR3 bases that were read are TGCAGTTCCCGGGGACAAAGCTCCTACAATGAG.